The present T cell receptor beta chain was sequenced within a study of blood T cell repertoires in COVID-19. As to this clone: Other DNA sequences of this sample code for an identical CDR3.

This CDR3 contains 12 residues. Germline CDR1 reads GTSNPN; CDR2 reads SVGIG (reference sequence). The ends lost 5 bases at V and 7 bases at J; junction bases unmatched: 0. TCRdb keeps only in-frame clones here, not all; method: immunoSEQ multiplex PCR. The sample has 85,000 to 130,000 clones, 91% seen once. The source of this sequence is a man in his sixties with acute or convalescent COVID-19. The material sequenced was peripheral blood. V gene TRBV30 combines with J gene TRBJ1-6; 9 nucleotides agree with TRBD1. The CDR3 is CAWGQGNSPLHF. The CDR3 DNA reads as TGTGCCTGGGGACAGGGGAATTCACCCCTCCACTTT. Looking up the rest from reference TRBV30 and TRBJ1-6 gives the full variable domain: SQTIHQWPATLVQPVGSPLSLECTVEGTSNPNLYWYRQAAGRGLQLLFYSVGIGQISSEVPQNLSASRPQDRQFILSSKKLLLSDSGFYLCAWGQGNSPLHFGNGTRLTVT.